The sequence of this T cell receptor beta chain was determined in a study of CD8+CD57+ T cells in acquired aplastic anemia. At the level of the study: The study obtained an average of about 3.1 ug of DNA from sorted CD4+ and CD8+ cells. Mean read depth for CD4+ cells from healthy donors was roughly 10 million. The study's findings and limits: Between patients and controls, around 31 CD8+ CDR3 sequences were found in common.

Germline V gene data show CDR1 as MDHEN and CDR2 as SYDVKM. V was pared by 7 bases and J by 3 bases, with 15 bases of the junction left unmatched. This CDR3 is built from 16 residues. There are many counts of this clonotype. The antigen is not known. TCR beta VDJ combinations and CDR3 sequences were profiled from genomic DNA. TCRdb independently ran MiXCR on the reads; one entry per CDR3 protein. Among around 64,000 distinct CDR3 sequences, about 50% were seen once, and the ten largest hold 2% to 2.5%. The TCR originated in a human donor in good health, serving as a control. The chain has TRBV28 and TRBJ2-7, with 7 bases matching TRBD2. Sequencing was performed on sorted CD4+, CD8+, or CD8+CD57+ T cells (not recorded which) from PBMCs. CDR3 nucleotides: TGTGCCAGCACCACCCCCCGTCCGCGGGAGCACTACGAGCAGTACTTC. This encodes CASTTPRPREHYEQYF.